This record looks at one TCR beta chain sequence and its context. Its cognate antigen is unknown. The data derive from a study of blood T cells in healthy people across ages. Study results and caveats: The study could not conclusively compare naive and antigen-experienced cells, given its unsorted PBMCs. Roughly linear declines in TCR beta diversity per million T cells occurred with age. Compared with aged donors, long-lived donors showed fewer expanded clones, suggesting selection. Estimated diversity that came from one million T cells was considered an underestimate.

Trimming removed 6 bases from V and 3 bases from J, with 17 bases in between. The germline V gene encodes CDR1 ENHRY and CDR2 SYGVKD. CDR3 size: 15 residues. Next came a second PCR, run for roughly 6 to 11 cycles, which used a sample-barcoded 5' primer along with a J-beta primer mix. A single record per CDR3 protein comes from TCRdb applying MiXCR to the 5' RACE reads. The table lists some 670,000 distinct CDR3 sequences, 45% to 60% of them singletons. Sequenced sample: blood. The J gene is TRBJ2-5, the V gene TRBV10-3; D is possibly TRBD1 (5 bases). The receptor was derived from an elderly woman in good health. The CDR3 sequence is CAISDSLMTEETQYF. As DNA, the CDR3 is TGTGCCATCAGCGACAGCTTAATGACCGAAGAGACCCAGTACTTC.